These 2 T cell receptor beta chains came from one sample sequenced in a study of response to subunit inactivated influenza vaccine. MiXCR, applied by TCRdb to the RT-PCR reads, yields one record per CDR3 protein. The profile shows about 480,000 distinct CDR3 sequences, 10% to 15% of them singletons. The sequencing used PBMCs from blood, collected roughly 45 days after vaccination. The receptor source for this set is a man in his forties or fifties who received an inactivated influenza vaccine.

At least ten counts were recorded for this clonotype. The CDR3 DNA reads as TGTGCCAGCAGTTACGACAGACACAATGAGCAGTTCTTC. Its protein product is CASSYDRHNEQFF. The chain links TRBV6-6 to TRBJ2-1; perhaps TRBD1 as D (5 bases). Germline V gene data show CDR1 as MNHNY and CDR2 as SVGAGI (reference sequence). This CDR3 is 13 amino acids long. V lost 2 bases and J lost 5, with 7 bases in between.

This clonotype has only a few counts. The chain is built from TRBV9 and TRBJ1-3; no clear D. CDR1 and CDR2 (germline): SGDLS, YYNGEE. The CDR3 is 13 residues long. V gave up 0 bases and J gave up 4 bases, with 5 bases separating them. CDR3 sequence (DNA): TGTGCCAGCAGCGTAGAGAGCGGAAACACCATATATTTT. This translates into CASSVESGNTIYF.